This entry describes one TCR beta chain. The germline gives CDR1 SNHLY, CDR2 FYNNEI. This CDR3 has 13 residues. V was trimmed by 8 bases and J by 12 bases, leaving 22 bases between them. This record comes from a study of technical replicates of blood from a few donors. The table came from immunoSEQ multiplex PCR; TCRdb's copy has only in-frame clones and leaves some out. The table shows over 80,000 clones, with roughly 96% occurring only once. The clonotype was recovered from a human donor in good health. V is TRBV2 and J is TRBJ1-1; D remains unclear. The sequenced material came from T cells isolated from PBMCs. Here the CDR3 reads CASGREAHPATFF. CDR3 coding DNA: TGTGCCAGCGGCCGAGAGGCTCATCCAGCAACTTTCTTT.